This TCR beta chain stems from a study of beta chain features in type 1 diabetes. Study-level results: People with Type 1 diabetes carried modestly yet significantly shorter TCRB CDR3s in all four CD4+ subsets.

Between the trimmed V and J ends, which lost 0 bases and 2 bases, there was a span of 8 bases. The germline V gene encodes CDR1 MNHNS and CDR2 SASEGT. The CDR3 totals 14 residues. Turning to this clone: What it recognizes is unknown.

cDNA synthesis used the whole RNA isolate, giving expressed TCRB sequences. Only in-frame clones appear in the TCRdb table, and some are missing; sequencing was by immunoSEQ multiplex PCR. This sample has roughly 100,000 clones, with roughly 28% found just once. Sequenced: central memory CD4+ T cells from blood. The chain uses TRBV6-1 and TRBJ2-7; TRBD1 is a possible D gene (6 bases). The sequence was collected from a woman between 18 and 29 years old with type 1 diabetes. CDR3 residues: CASSEAPGAYEQYV. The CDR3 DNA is TGTGCCAGCAGTGAAGCGCCAGGGGCCTACGAGCAGTACGTC.